This is a list of T cell receptor beta chains from one sample in a study of graft-versus-host responses after intestinal transplantation. These receptors' targets are unknown. Assay: immunoSEQ multiplex PCR; the TCRdb copy retains only in-frame clones and omits some. The data contain over 75,000 clones, approximately 91% of them singletons. The sequencing used unstimulated CD4+ T cells sorted from spleen or lymph node cells, collected before intestinal transplant. The receptors stem from a human donor who received an intestinal transplant. CDR3s include the opening cysteine and the closing phenylalanine or tryptophan. The D gene is left open where the match is weak. The size entry is marked missing in some rows and otherwise reads once, few, many or a size class.

V: TRBV29-1; D: TRBD1; J: TRBJ2-3; size: NA; CDR3: CSVGGQGTDTQYF; DNA: TGCAGCGTTGGGGGACAGGGGACAGATACGCAGTATTTT
V: TRBV19; D: NA; J: TRBJ1-6; size: NA; CDR3: CASRADSSNSPLHF; DNA: TGTGCCAGTAGGGCGGACTCGTCCAATTCACCCCTCCACTTT
V: TRBV11-2; D: TRBD2; J: TRBJ2-2; size: NA; CDR3: CASTLSGLAANTGELFF; DNA: TGTGCCAGCACCCTCTCGGGACTAGCGGCTAACACCGGGGAGCTGTTTTTT
V: TRBV6-6; D: NA; J: TRBJ1-5; size: NA; CDR3: CASSNRAGGKEPQHF; DNA: TGTGCCAGCAGTAACAGGGCTGGGGGAAAGGAGCCCCAGCATTTT
V: TRBV5-4; D: TRBD2; J: TRBJ2-1; size: NA; CDR3: CASSPAGGAGVFSYNEQFF; DNA: TGTGCCAGCAGCCCTGCGGGGGGAGCGGGGGTATTCTCCTACAATGAGCAGTTCTTC
V: TRBV5-1; D: TRBD2; J: TRBJ2-1; size: NA; CDR3: CASKASGGNEQFF; DNA: TGCGCCAGCAAGGCTAGCGGGGGCAATGAGCAGTTCTTC
V: TRBV28; D: NA; J: TRBJ2-7; size: NA; CDR3: CASSLCIRGATCEQYF; DNA: TGTGCCAGCAGTTTATGCATCAGGGGTGCGACTTGCGAGCAGTACTTC
V: TRBV9; D: TRBD2; J: TRBJ2-1; size: few; CDR3: CASSVSGLAGSYNEQFF; DNA: TGTGCCAGCAGCGTTTCCGGACTAGCGGGCTCCTACAATGAGCAGTTCTTC
V: TRBV28; D: NA; J: TRBJ1-1; size: NA; CDR3: CASSLSHGAGENTEAFF; DNA: TGTGCCAGCAGTTTATCACATGGGGCAGGGGAAAACACTGAAGCTTTCTTT
V: TRBV6-6; D: NA; J: TRBJ1-4; size: NA; CDR3: CASSYFTVEEKLFF; DNA: TGTGCCAGCAGTTACTTCACAGTAGAAGAAAAACTGTTTTTT
V: TRBV7-3; D: NA; J: TRBJ1-1; size: NA; CDR3: CASRTSPGGGDNTEAFF; DNA: TGTGCCAGCAGAACCAGCCCGGGGGGAGGGGATAACACTGAAGCTTTCTTT
V: TRBV6-1; D: TRBD2; J: TRBJ2-3; size: few; CDR3: CASSVRAGITDTQYF; DNA: TGTGCCAGCAGTGTGCGAGCGGGGATCACAGATACGCAGTATTTT
V: TRBV4-2; D: NA; J: TRBJ2-4; size: NA; CDR3: CASSTRNIQYF; DNA: TGTGCCAGCTCCACTAGAAACATTCAGTACTTC
V: TRBV6-5; D: NA; J: TRBJ2-7; size: NA; CDR3: CASSYQTGSYEQYF; DNA: TGTGCCAGCAGTTACCAGACAGGCTCCTACGAGCAGTACTTC
V: TRBV10-2; D: TRBD2; J: TRBJ2-3; size: NA; CDR3: CARASLAGGPSTDTQYF; DNA: TGCGCCAGAGCCTCACTAGCGGGAGGGCCTAGCACAGATACGCAGTATTTT
V: TRBV6-6; D: TRBD1; J: TRBJ2-2; size: once; CDR3: CASSSTGGNTGELFF; DNA: TGTGCCAGCAGTTCGACAGGGGGGAACACCGGGGAGCTGTTTTTT
V: TRBV6-6; D: NA; J: TRBJ1-5; size: NA; CDR3: CASFSNPVGPQHF; DNA: TGTGCCAGCTTTTCGAATCCAGTTGGGCCCCAGCATTTT
V: TRBV18; D: TRBD2; J: TRBJ2-5; size: NA; CDR3: CASSPSSGGETQYF; DNA: TGTGCCAGCTCACCATCTAGCGGGGGTGAGACCCAGTACTTC
V: TRBV7-3; D: TRBD1; J: TRBJ1-1; size: NA; CDR3: CASSWTGGTEAFF; DNA: TGTGCCAGCAGCTGGACAGGGGGCACTGAAGCTTTCTTT
V: TRBV5-1; D: TRBD1; J: TRBJ1-3; size: once; CDR3: CASSSTGVMDTIYF; DNA: TGCGCCAGCAGCTCGACAGGGGTTATGGACACCATATATTTT
V: TRBV27; D: NA; J: TRBJ2-1; size: NA; CDR3: CASSPDRLSYNEQFF; DNA: TGTGCCAGCAGTCCAGACAGGCTCTCCTACAATGAGCAGTTCTTC
V: TRBV20-1; D: NA; J: TRBJ1-1; size: NA; CDR3: CSAIQTEAFF; DNA: TGCAGTGCTATCCAGACTGAAGCTTTCTTT
V: TRBV11-2; D: TRBD2; J: TRBJ2-1; size: NA; CDR3: CASSPIRDGTSGRYNEQFF; DNA: TGTGCCAGCAGCCCTATTCGGGATGGAACTAGCGGGCGATACAATGAGCAGTTCTTC
V: TRBV27; D: TRBD1; J: TRBJ2-7; size: NA; CDR3: CASSYRGPYEQYF; DNA: TGTGCCAGCAGTTACAGGGGGCCTTACGAGCAGTACTTC
V: TRBV4-2; D: NA; J: TRBJ2-7; size: NA; CDR3: CASSQSVSHYEQYF; DNA: TGTGCCAGCAGCCAAAGCGTGTCCCACTACGAGCAGTACTTC
V: TRBV6-5; D: NA; J: TRBJ2-1; size: NA; CDR3: CASSYSRVYNEQFF; DNA: TGTGCCAGCAGTTACTCCCGGGTTTACAATGAGCAGTTCTTC
V: TRBV10-3; D: NA; J: TRBJ2-1; size: few; CDR3: CAIRGTTGSSYNEQFF; DNA: TGTGCCATCAGGGGAACTACAGGGAGCTCCTACAATGAGCAGTTCTTC
V: TRBV6-1; D: TRBD1; J: TRBJ2-7; size: NA; CDR3: CASRPTGTSEQYF; DNA: TGTGCCAGCAGACCGACAGGGACCTCCGAGCAGTACTTC
V: TRBV19; D: TRBD2; J: TRBJ2-1; size: few; CDR3: CASKGTSGRGVSSYNEQFF; DNA: TGTGCCAGTAAAGGGACTAGCGGGAGGGGAGTGAGCTCCTACAATGAGCAGTTCTTC
V: TRBV29-1; D: TRBD1; J: TRBJ2-7; size: NA; CDR3: CSARTGSSYEQYF; DNA: TGCAGCGCCAGGACAGGGAGCTCCTACGAGCAGTACTTC
V: TRBV30; D: NA; J: TRBJ2-7; size: NA; CDR3: CAWGIPRLLTARSYEQYF; DNA: TGTGCCTGGGGAATTCCCCGCCTCTTGACTGCACGAAGCTACGAGCAGTACTTC
V: TRBV2; D: NA; J: TRBJ2-2; size: NA; CDR3: CASELELNTGELFF; DNA: TGTGCCAGCGAACTTGAGCTGAACACCGGGGAGCTGTTTTTT
V: TRBV10-3; D: TRBD2; J: TRBJ2-3; size: NA; CDR3: CAISESLLAGAVDTQYF; DNA: TGTGCCATCAGTGAGTCCCTACTAGCGGGAGCGGTAGATACGCAGTATTTT
V: TRBV28; D: NA; J: TRBJ1-4; size: NA; CDR3: CAAGGAPGKEKLFF; DNA: TGTGCAGCCGGAGGGGCGCCGGGGAAGGAAAAACTGTTTTTT
V: TRBV2; D: TRBD1; J: TRBJ2-6; size: NA; CDR3: CASSSLVTGGAGANVLTF; DNA: TGTGCCAGCAGTTCCCTCGTGACAGGGGGCGCTGGGGCCAACGTCCTGACTTTC
V: TRBV28; D: NA; J: TRBJ2-1; size: NA; CDR3: CASTPLAPYNEQFF; DNA: TGTGCCAGCACCCCTTTGGCCCCCTACAATGAGCAGTTCTTC
V: TRBV6-1; D: NA; J: TRBJ1-1; size: NA; CDR3: CASSARDLMNTEAFF; DNA: TGTGCCAGCAGTGCCAGGGATCTTATGAACACTGAAGCTTTCTTT
V: TRBV5-4; D: TRBD1; J: TRBJ2-1; size: NA; CDR3: CASSFSGTGLRGEQFF; DNA: TGTGCCAGCAGTTTCTCCGGGACAGGGTTGAGGGGTGAGCAGTTCTTC
V: TRBV6-6; D: TRBD1; J: TRBJ2-5; size: NA; CDR3: CASRGQGRETQYF; DNA: TGTGCCAGCAGGGGACAGGGAAGAGAGACCCAGTACTTC
V: TRBV30; D: NA; J: TRBJ1-2; size: NA; CDR3: CAWSVSLSYGYTF; DNA: TGTGCCTGGAGTGTAAGTTTGAGCTATGGCTACACCTTC
V: TRBV2; D: TRBD1; J: TRBJ1-4; size: NA; CDR3: CASSTQGPRNEKLFF; DNA: TGTGCCAGCAGTACACAGGGGCCGAGAAATGAAAAACTGTTTTTT
V: TRBV6-1; D: TRBD1; J: TRBJ1-1; size: few; CDR3: CASSGDRGSTEAFF; DNA: TGTGCCAGCAGTGGGGACAGGGGGTCCACTGAAGCTTTCTTT
V: TRBV2; D: NA; J: TRBJ1-1; size: NA; CDR3: CASSVEINTEAFF; DNA: TGTGCCAGCAGTGTAGAGATAAACACTGAAGCTTTCTTT
V: TRBV18; D: NA; J: TRBJ2-2; size: NA; CDR3: CASSPLQGELFF; DNA: TGTGCCAGCTCACCCTTACAAGGGGAGCTGTTTTTT